Listed below are T cell receptor beta chains from one sample, sequenced in a study of blood T cell repertoires in COVID-19. TCRdb keeps only in-frame clones here, not all; method: immunoSEQ multiplex PCR. Among 190,000 or so clones listed, more than 80% were seen once. Sequencing input: PBMCs or T cells enriched from blood (not recorded which). Source of these receptors: a man aged 25-45 years who had recovered from COVID-19. CDR3s include the opening cysteine and the closing phenylalanine or tryptophan. D genes are given only for firm matches. A clone size is listed for some rows: how often the clone was seen (once, few, many), or a class if it is expanded.

d_gene,abundance,j_gene,v_gene,CDR3nt,CDR3aa
NA,NA,TRBJ2-1,TRBV11-2,TGTGCCAGCAGCTTAGAGGGGCTAGCGTTCAGCAATGAGCAGTTCTTC,CASSLEGLAFSNEQFF
NA,NA,TRBJ2-2,TRBV9,TGTGCCAGCAGCGTCACGAACACCGGGGAGCTGTTTTTT,CASSVTNTGELFF
NA,NA,TRBJ1-1,TRBV24-1,TGTGCCACCCGCCCTACGGAGGACACTGAAGCTTTCTTT,CATRPTEDTEAFF
TRBD1,NA,TRBJ1-6,TRBV2,TGTGCCAGCAGTGATCGCGGGACAGGGAAGAGTTCACCCCTCCACTTT,CASSDRGTGKSSPLHF
TRBD1,NA,TRBJ1-3,TRBV5-1,TGCGCCAGCAGCTTGGCCAAGGGACAGGGCAGGCGGCCGGGATATTTT,CASSLAKGQGRRPGYF
TRBD1,NA,TRBJ1-1,TRBV5-1,TGCGCCAGCAGCTTGGGAGGCAACAGGGGGAACACTGAAGCTTTCTTT,CASSLGGNRGNTEAFF
NA,once,TRBJ1-2,TRBV28,TGTGCCAGCAGTTTATATCCACCAGGGTATGGCTACACCTTC,CASSLYPPGYGYTF
TRBD1,NA,TRBJ1-2,TRBV18,TGTGCCAGCTCACTGAACGTCAGGGGGAAGAGTAGCTATGGCTACACCTTC,CASSLNVRGKSSYGYTF
TRBD1,NA,TRBJ2-3,TRBV11-3,TGTGCCAGCAGCTCCGACAGGGGGCCGACAGATACGCAGTATTTT,CASSSDRGPTDTQYF
NA,NA,TRBJ2-1,TRBV7-9,TGTGCCAGCAGCTTAATAGTTGGGCCTTGGGATGAGCAGTTCTTC,CASSLIVGPWDEQFF
TRBD2,NA,TRBJ2-1,TRBV6-6,TGTGCCAGCAATCCTGGGACTAGCGGTTACAATGAGCAGTTCTTC,CASNPGTSGYNEQFF
NA,once,TRBJ2-7,TRBV7-2,TGTGCCAGCAGCCCCGACAGAGGCTCCTACGAGCAGTACTTC,CASSPDRGSYEQYF
TRBD2,NA,TRBJ2-1,TRBV27,TGTGCCAGCTTTGGACTAGCGGGGTACAATGAGCAGTTCTTC,CASFGLAGYNEQFF
TRBD2,few,TRBJ2-5,TRBV7-8,TGTGCCAGCAGCTTGTTTACTAGCGGGGGCACGGAGACCCAGTACTTC,CASSLFTSGGTETQYF
TRBD2,NA,TRBJ2-1,TRBV29-1,TGCAGCGGAAAACTAGCGGGACCCAACTCATACAATGAGCAGTTCTTC,CSGKLAGPNSYNEQFF
NA,NA,TRBJ2-2,TRBV3-1/TRBV3-2,TGTGCCAGCAGCCCCGGGCAGGGTGTGACCGGGGAGCTGTTTTTT,CASSPGQGVTGELFF
TRBD2,NA,TRBJ2-7,TRBV7-9,TGTGCCAGCAGCTTAATGATACTAGCGGGAGGGCCTGGGGAGCAGTACTTC,CASSLMILAGGPGEQYF
TRBD1,few,TRBJ2-3,TRBV19,TGTGCCAGTAGTATAGCCTTAGGGACAGTTGGTACGCAGTATTTT,CASSIALGTVGTQYF
TRBD2,NA,TRBJ2-7,TRBV7-2,TGTGCCAGCAGCTTAGAAACCGGGGGGACCTACGAGCAGTACTTC,CASSLETGGTYEQYF
NA,NA,TRBJ2-1,TRBV24-1,TGTGCCACCAGTGATTACAGGCTTGGGTTGGATGAGCAGTTCTTC,CATSDYRLGLDEQFF
TRBD1,NA,TRBJ2-1,TRBV7-7,TGTGCTAGCAGCTTAGAAAGAGACAGGGACAATGAGCAGTTCTTC,CASSLERDRDNEQFF
TRBD1,NA,TRBJ1-6,TRBV25-1,TGTGCCAGCCACGAGACAGGGCTTTATTCACCCCTCCACTTT,CASHETGLYSPLHF
NA,NA,TRBJ1-2,TRBV19,TGTGCCAGTAGTATCTCGGCAGGGACTTCGGCCTATGGCTACACCTTC,CASSISAGTSAYGYTF
NA,NA,TRBJ1-5,TRBV28,TGTGCCAGCAGTTTATTGCTCGGGGGACTTAGGGATCAGCCCCAGCATTTT,CASSLLLGGLRDQPQHF
NA,NA,TRBJ2-2,TRBV6-5,TGTGCCAGCAGTCGGACAGACGCGAACACCGGGGAGCTGTTTTTT,CASSRTDANTGELFF
NA,NA,TRBJ1-4,TRBV4-3,TGCGCCAGCAGCCAAGATGTGTTCTTACGGGATGAAAAACTGTTTTTT,CASSQDVFLRDEKLFF
TRBD2,NA,TRBJ2-3,TRBV9,TGTGCCAGCAGCCCGGGACTAGCGGACACAGATACGCAGTATTTT,CASSPGLADTDTQYF
NA,NA,TRBJ1-2,TRBV12-3/TRBV12-4,TGTGCCAGCAGTTCCCGACAGATTCGTGGCTACACCTTC,CASSSRQIRGYTF
TRBD1,NA,TRBJ1-1,TRBV27,TGTGCCAGCAGTCAGGACAGGGGGGGAACTGAAGCTTTCTTT,CASSQDRGGTEAFF
NA,NA,TRBJ2-4,TRBV6-2/TRBV6-3,TGTGCCAGCAGTTACGAAGCCTCCAATCGGGGGACGATTCAGTACTTC,CASSYEASNRGTIQYF
TRBD1,NA,TRBJ2-5,TRBV5-5,TGTGCCAGCAGCACCGGGACAGGGCTTTCAGAGACCCAGTACTTC,CASSTGTGLSETQYF
TRBD1,NA,TRBJ2-3,TRBV5-1,TGCGCCAGCGGACAGGGGAGCACAGATACGCAGTATTTT,CASGQGSTDTQYF
NA,once,TRBJ2-1,TRBV9,TGTGCCAGCAGCGTCCGCCAGGGTGAGAATGAGCAGTTCTTC,CASSVRQGENEQFF
TRBD1,NA,TRBJ2-7,TRBV19,TGTGCCAGTAGTGACACGGGACAGCCAGCCTACGAGCAGTACTTC,CASSDTGQPAYEQYF
NA,NA,TRBJ2-3,TRBV28,TGTGCCAGCAGTTTATTAGACTCTAGCACAGATACGCAGTATTTT,CASSLLDSSTDTQYF
TRBD2,NA,TRBJ2-7,TRBV6-5,TGTGCCAGCAGTTCTCCGGGGGGGAACTACGAGCAGTACTTC,CASSSPGGNYEQYF
TRBD1,few,TRBJ1-1,TRBV6-1,TGTGCCAGCAGTGAGCGACAGGGGTTCACTGAAGCTTTCTTT,CASSERQGFTEAFF
NA,NA,TRBJ1-1,TRBV11-2,TGTGCCAGCAGCCGAAGTGGGGGGGTTGAAGCTTTCTTT,CASSRSGGVEAFF
NA,once,TRBJ1-1,TRBV19,TGTGCCAGTAGTATTGGGGGCTTGAACACTGAAGCTTTCTTT,CASSIGGLNTEAFF
NA,NA,TRBJ2-1,TRBV19,TGTGCCAGTCAATCGTCTCTAGCATCCTACAATGAGCAGTTCTTC,CASQSSLASYNEQFF
TRBD2,NA,TRBJ2-7,TRBV7-7,TGTGCCAGCAGCTTAAGCGGGGGACCCTCCTACGAGCAGTACTTC,CASSLSGGPSYEQYF
NA,NA,TRBJ2-2,TRBV29-1,TGCAGCGTTGACAGTCTGAACACCGGGGAGCTGTTTTTT,CSVDSLNTGELFF
NA,once,TRBJ2-3,TRBV13,TGTGCCAGCAGCCCCAGGGGCAGCGTGGGAGATACGCAGTATTTT,CASSPRGSVGDTQYF
NA,NA,TRBJ1-5,TRBV6-2/TRBV6-3,TGTGCCAGCAGTCGAACAGGTAGCAATCAGCCCCAGCATTTT,CASSRTGSNQPQHF
TRBD1,NA,TRBJ2-7,TRBV5-4,TGTGCCAGCAGCCGAACCGGGACAGGGGGAGCCGAGCAGTACTTC,CASSRTGTGGAEQYF